This T cell receptor (beta chain) was captured by sequencing in a study of cytomegalovirus exposure and HLA in healthy donors (dated by TCRdb to 2015 to 2018). Concerning the study at large: The 700 or so repertoires of the first cohort and the approximately 110 validation repertoires were produced on the same platform, according to a later analysis. The aim of the study was to test whether cataloging public T cell receptors could identify signatures of past pathogen exposure. In addition to the first cohort of roughly 670 subjects, a separate validation cohort of some 120 different subjects was used. To predict cytomegalovirus infection status, the study combined high-throughput TCR immunosequencing, statistical association of individual TCRs with disease status, and machine learning. General conclusions and limits of the study: Subsequent analysis determined that TCRs grouped into clusters in the first cohort also showed a tendency toward co-occurrence across the 120 or so validation repertoires, and about 93% of cluster scores exceeded 0. A later analysis had no HLA typing for the validation cohort, so co-occurrence there was scored across all 110 or so repertoires. In vitro tests confirmed that a few of the cytomegalovirus-associated TCR beta chains recognize cytomegalovirus antigens. The authors suggested that the approach could potentially be extended to other disease states and immunological phenotypes. While some public TCRs were present in many individuals, most TCR sequences turned up only very rarely across donors. The classifier was reported to diagnose cytomegalovirus status with high specificity and sensitivity in both the original cohort and the validation cohort. A total of around 150 TCR beta chains were listed by the study as associated with cytomegalovirus.

Separate from the roughly 630-subject first cohort, the validation cohort of around 130 subjects was the group to which the donors belonged. Library method: the immunoSEQ multiplex PCR assay. The authors processed their data as follows. A statistical classification framework was developed to diagnose cytomegalovirus status using the catalog of TCR beta chain sequences. This is the immuneACCESS table as TCRdb keeps it, with only in-frame sequences that have V and J called. A part of the clones is gone; compared with another copy, unresolved V genes explain less than half, and the rest is unexplained. V and J calls and clone size come straight from that table; D and trimming were deduced from the DNA. This sample is represented by 200,000 to 300,000 clones; about 86% of them were singletons. The ten largest clones represent around 1.2% of the sample. On this clone itself: Its target antigen remains unknown. Base qualities are not at hand, and no much larger clone is one base apart.

From cysteine to phenylalanine, the CDR3 is 13 amino acids long. The DNA shown is the 39-base CDR3, in frame from base 1. Clipping removes 7 bases from V and 0 bases from J, with 3 as the unmatched junction base count. CDR1 and CDR2 are read off the germline V gene (reference sequence) as LNHNV and YYDKDF. The receptor chain draws on TRBV15 and TRBJ2-7; 7 of the junction bases match TRBD2. This sequence was found in a woman in her twenties or thirties in good health and CMV-seropositive. The sequencing sample was made of PBMCs. Here is the DNA: TGTGCCACCAAACGGGGGGACTCCTACGAGCAGTACTTC. The translation is CATKRGDSYEQYF. The CDR3, completed at both ends by the reference TRBV15 and TRBJ2-7 genes, gives the full variable domain DAMVIQNPRYQVTQFGKPVTLSCSQTLNHNVMYWYQQKSSQAPKLLFHYYDKDFNNEADTPDNFQSRRPNTSFCFLDIRSPGLGDTAMYLCATKRGDSYEQYFGPGTRLTVT.